This T cell receptor (beta chain) was documented in a study of blood T cell repertoires in COVID-19. Study information: Whether acute or convalescent, the COVID-19 samples came from the United States, Italy and Spain. T cells, B-cell-depleted T cells, or PBMCs provided the cDNA or gDNA that served as material.

This clone was observed a few times. Using immunoSEQ multiplex PCR, the repertoire was profiled, and TCRdb retains in-frame clones only, with some absent. The table records 360,000 or so clones, more than 75% of them present only once. The CDR3 totals 16 residues. Trimming removed 3 bases from V and 1 base from J; junction bases left unmatched: 8. The germline V gene encodes CDR1 SGHNT and CDR2 YYREEE (reference sequence). Cohort allocation depended upon clinical history that participants reported. Either two negative PCRs, clearance, or symptom resolution qualified Cohort 3 donors as recovered. Sequencing was done on a sample of PBMCs or T cells enriched from blood (not recorded which). The V call is TRBV5-4, the J call TRBJ1-1; 8 bases match TRBD1. The receptor was derived from a woman in her twenties or thirties who had recovered from COVID-19. CDR3 DNA: TGTGCCAGCAGCTCAGGTGGGGGGACAGGGAACACTGAAGCTTTCTTT. It specifies CASSSGGGTGNTEAFF.